This TCR beta chain is drawn from a study of T-cell memory formation after mild COVID-19. Overall study: Clusters were largely donor specific. General study findings and limits: Nothing confirmed that second-wave clones peaking on day 37 were specific for SARS-CoV-2.

Germline V gene sequence: CDR1 DFQATT, CDR2 SNEGSKA (reference sequence). The CDR3 covers 16 residues. V was cut by 3 bases and J by 2 bases, with 17 bases left in between. TCRdb re-analysed the 5' RACE reads in MiXCR, keeping a single row per CDR3 protein. The profile covers under 600,000 distinct CDR3 sequences, with roughly 22% appearing a single time and about 8.4% taken by the ten largest. This clonotype was picked up one time. The target antigen is unknown. The chain uses TRBV20-1 and TRBJ2-1, with D possibly TRBD2 on 6 matching bases. This clonotype was sampled from an adult woman who had mild COVID-19 (a few samples of this study predate the infection). Cell type and time point are not known. Material: PBMCs or a T cell subset sorted from them (not recorded which). The CDR3 loop reads CSARYLELATYNEQFF. The CDR3 region has the DNA TGCAGTGCTAGGTATCTTGAACTAGCAACCTACAATGAGCAGTTCTTC.